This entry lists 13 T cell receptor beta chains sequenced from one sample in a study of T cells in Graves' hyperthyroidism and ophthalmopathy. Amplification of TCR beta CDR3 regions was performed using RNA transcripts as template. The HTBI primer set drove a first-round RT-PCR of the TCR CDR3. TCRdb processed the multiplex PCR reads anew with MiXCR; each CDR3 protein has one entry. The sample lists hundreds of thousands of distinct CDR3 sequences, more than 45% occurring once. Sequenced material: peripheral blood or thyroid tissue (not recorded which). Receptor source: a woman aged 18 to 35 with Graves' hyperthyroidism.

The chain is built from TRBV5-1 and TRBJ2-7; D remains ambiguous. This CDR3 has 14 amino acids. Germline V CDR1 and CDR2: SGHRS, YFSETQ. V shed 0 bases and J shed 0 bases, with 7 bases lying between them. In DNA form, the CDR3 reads TGCGCCAGCAGCTTGGAGGTGTCCTCCTACGAGCAGTACTTC. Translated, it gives CASSLEVSSYEQYF.

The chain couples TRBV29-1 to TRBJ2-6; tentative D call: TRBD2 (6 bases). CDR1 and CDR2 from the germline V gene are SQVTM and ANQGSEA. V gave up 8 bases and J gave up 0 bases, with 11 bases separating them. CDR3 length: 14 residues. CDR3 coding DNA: TGCAGCTTGGGACTCAGCTCTGGGGCCAACGTCCTGACTTTC. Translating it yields CSLGLSSGANVLTF.

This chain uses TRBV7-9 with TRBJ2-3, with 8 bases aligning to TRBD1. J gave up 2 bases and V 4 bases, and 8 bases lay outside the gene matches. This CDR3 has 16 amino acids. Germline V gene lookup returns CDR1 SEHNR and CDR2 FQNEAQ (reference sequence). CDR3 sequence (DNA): TGTGCCAGCAGCTACCAGGGGGCATCGGACACAGATACGCAGTATTTT. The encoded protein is CASSYQGASDTDTQYF.

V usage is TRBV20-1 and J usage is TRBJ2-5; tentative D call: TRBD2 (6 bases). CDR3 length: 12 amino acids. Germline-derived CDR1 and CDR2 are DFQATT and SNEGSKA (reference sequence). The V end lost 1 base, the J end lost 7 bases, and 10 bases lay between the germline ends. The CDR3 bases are TGCAGTGCTAGAGCGGGCGGGATGACCCAGTACTTC. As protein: CSARAGGMTQYF.

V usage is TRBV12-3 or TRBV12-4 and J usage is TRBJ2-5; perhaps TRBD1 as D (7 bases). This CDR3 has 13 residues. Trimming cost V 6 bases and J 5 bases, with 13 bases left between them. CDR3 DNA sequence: TGTGCCAGCAGCCAGGGGGGCGATGAGACCCAGTACTTC. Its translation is CASSQGGDETQYF.

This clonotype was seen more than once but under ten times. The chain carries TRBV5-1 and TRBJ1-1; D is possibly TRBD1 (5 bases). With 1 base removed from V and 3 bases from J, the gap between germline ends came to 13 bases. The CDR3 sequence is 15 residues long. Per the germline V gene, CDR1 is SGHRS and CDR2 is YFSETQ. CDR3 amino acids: CASSLIREGDTEAFF. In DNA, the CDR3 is TGCGCCAGCAGCTTGATCCGGGAAGGGGACACTGAAGCTTTCTTT.

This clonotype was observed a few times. CDR3 DNA: TGTGCCACCAGTGATTCCCTGGGGGCGAAGAATGGCTACACCTTC. The encoded protein is CATSDSLGAKNGYTF. V usage is TRBV24-1 and J usage is TRBJ1-2, with a tentative D call TRBD1 (6 bases). Germline CDR1 KGHDR, CDR2 SFDVKD. The V end lost 2 bases, the J end lost 6 bases, and 15 bases lay between the germline ends. The CDR3 consists of 15 residues.

CDR3 in amino acids: CAISESTRTDSYEQYF. CDR3 DNA: TGTGCCATCAGTGAGTCAACTAGGACAGACTCCTACGAGCAGTACTTC. The chain carries TRBV10-3 and TRBJ2-7; tentatively, D is TRBD1 (6 bases). Germline CDR1 ENHRY, CDR2 SYGVKD. Between the trimmed V and J ends, which lost 0 bases and 0 bases, there was a span of 12 bases. This CDR3 is built from 16 residues.

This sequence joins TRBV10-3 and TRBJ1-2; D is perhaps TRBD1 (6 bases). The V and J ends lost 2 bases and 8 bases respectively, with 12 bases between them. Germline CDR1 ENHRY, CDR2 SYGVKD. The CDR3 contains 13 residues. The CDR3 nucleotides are TGTGCCATCAGTGAGAGTGGGGGGCGCGGCTACACCTTC. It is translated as CAISESGGRGYTF.

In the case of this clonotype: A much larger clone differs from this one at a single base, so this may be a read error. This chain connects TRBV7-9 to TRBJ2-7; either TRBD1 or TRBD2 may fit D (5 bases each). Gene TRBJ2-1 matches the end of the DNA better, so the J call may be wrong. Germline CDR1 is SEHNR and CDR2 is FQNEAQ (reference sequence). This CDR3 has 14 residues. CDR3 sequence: CASSLGPEWDEQFF. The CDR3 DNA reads TGTGCCAGCAGCTTAGGCCCGGAGTGGGACGAGCAGTTCTTC.

The CDR3 sequence: CSARDGQDNQPQHF. The CDR3 DNA sequence: TGCAGTGCTAGAGATGGGCAAGACAATCAGCCCCAGCATTTT. V is TRBV20-1 and J is TRBJ1-5; unclear D gene. Germline CDR1 reads DFQATT; CDR2 reads SNEGSKA (reference sequence). V was trimmed by 0 bases and J by 3 bases, leaving 9 bases between them. This CDR3 has 14 residues.

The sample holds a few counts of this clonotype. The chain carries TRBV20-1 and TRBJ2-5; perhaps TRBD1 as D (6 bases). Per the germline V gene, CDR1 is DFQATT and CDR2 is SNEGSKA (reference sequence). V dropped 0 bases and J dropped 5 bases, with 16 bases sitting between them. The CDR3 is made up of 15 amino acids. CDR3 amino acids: CSARDSGRGFETQYF. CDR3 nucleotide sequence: TGCAGTGCTAGAGATTCCGGCAGGGGATTCGAGACCCAGTACTTC.

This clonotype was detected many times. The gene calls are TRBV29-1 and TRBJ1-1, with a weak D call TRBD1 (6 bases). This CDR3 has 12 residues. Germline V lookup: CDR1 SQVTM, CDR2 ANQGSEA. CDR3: CGGGHMNTEAFF. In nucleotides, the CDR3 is TGCGGGGGCGGACACATGAACACTGAAGCTTTCTTT.